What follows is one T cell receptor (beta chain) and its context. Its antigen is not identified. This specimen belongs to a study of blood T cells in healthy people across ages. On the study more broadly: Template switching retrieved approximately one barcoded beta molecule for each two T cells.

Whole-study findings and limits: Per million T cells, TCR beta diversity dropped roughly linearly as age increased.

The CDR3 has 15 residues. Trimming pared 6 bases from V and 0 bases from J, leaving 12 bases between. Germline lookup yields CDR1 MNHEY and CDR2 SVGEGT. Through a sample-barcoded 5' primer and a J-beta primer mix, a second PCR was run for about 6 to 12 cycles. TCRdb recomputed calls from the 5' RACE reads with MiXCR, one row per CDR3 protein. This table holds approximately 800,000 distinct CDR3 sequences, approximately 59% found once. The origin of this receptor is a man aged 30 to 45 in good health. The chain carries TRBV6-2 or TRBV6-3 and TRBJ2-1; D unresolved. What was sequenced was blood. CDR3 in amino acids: CASSPWMSSYNEQFF. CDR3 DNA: TGTGCCAGCAGCCCCTGGATGAGCTCCTACAATGAGCAGTTCTTC.